Following are 31 T cell receptor beta chains from one sample sequenced in a study of regulatory and conventional T cells in RAG deficiency (dated by TCRdb to the late 2010s). Library construction relied on the immunoSEQ multiplex PCR assay. What TCRdb holds here is the immuneACCESS table cut down to in-frame rearrangements. Part of the clones is not present; checked against another copy, under half of the missing clones reflect an unresolved V gene, and the others are unexplained. This sample is represented by 34,000 or so clones; about 88% of them were singletons. Approximately 14% of the sample is held by the ten biggest clonotypes. The same sample was also studied in work on regulatory T cells. As the second study states: For the multiplex PCR, 52 forward TRBV primers and 13 reverse TRBJ primers were used, and amplification bias was corrected with both assay-based and computational methods.

Input material: CD8+ T cells sorted from blood. The receptors originated from a human donor in good health.

CDR3 DNA: TGTGCCAGCAGCGGGGGCACAGATACGCAGTATTTT. Translating gives CASSGGTDTQYF. This rearrangement joins TRBV7-3 to TRBJ2-3; D is ambiguous. Germline V gene lookup returns CDR1 SGHTA and CDR2 FQGTGA. This CDR3 has 12 residues. With 5 bases removed from V and 1 base from J, the gap between germline ends came to 4 bases.

This clone appeared a single time. The genes are TRBV5-1 and TRBJ2-5; 9 bases are shared with TRBD2. Germline CDR1 SGHRS, CDR2 YFSETQ. CDR3 size: 18 residues. The junction had 15 bases not matched to a gene; V was cut back by 2 bases and J by 4 bases. The chain's CDR3 is CASSLRLAGRSRGETQYF. The CDR3 nucleotides are TGCGCCAGCAGCTTAAGGCTAGCGGGAAGGAGTCGGGGAGAGACCCAGTACTTC.

V usage is TRBV7-9 and J usage is TRBJ2-5, with TRBD2 matching 14 bases. From germline, CDR1 is SEHNR and CDR2 FQNEAQ (reference sequence). The V segment lost 4 bases and the J segment 4 bases; nucleotides outside the gene matches: 5. This CDR3 is built from 16 residues. CDR3 sequence: CASSSTSGGATETQYF. The CDR3 nucleotides are TGTGCCAGCAGCTCGACTAGCGGGGGGGCTACAGAGACCCAGTACTTC.

The count of this clone is one. V gene TRBV14 combines with J gene TRBJ2-5, with 7 bases fitting TRBD1. After removal of 6 bases from V and 5 bases from J, the junction contained 15 bases not matched to a gene. The CDR3 extends over 16 amino acids. Germline V gene lookup returns CDR1 SGHDN and CDR2 FVKESK. CDR3 sequence (DNA): TGTGCCAGCAGACGTAATGGACAGGCGGGCGCGGAGACCCAGTACTTC. This translates into CASRRNGQAGAETQYF. The entire variable domain, with the rest obtained from reference TRBV14 and TRBJ2-5, is as follows: EAGVTQFPSHSVIEKGQTVTLRCDPISGHDNLYWYRRVMGKEIKFLLHFVKESKQDESGMPNNRFLAERTGGTYSTLKVQPAELEDSGVYFCASRRNGQAGAETQYFGPGTRLLVL.

The V gene is TRBV7-6, the J gene TRBJ2-7; D is uncertain. CDR1 is SGHVS, CDR2 FNYEAQ, per germline. The CDR3 spans 14 residues. V lost 3 bases and J lost 0, with 9 bases in between. The CDR3 DNA follows: TGTGCCAGCAGCTTTAACTCCCTCTCCTACGAGCAGTACTTC. Its translation is CASSFNSLSYEQYF. The full variable domain, in which reference TRBV7-6 and TRBJ2-7 provide the parts outside the CDR3, is GAGVSQSPRYKVTKRGQDVALRCDPISGHVSLYWYRQALGQGPEFLTYFNYEAQQDKSGLPNDRFSAERPEGSISTLTIQRTEQRDSAMYRCASSFNSLSYEQYFGPGTRLTVT.

The chain recombines TRBV30 with TRBJ1-1; D not resolved. The germline V and J ends were trimmed by 3 bases and 4 bases, with 9 bases remaining between them. The CDR3 has 12 amino acids. The V gene's germline CDR1 is GTSNPN and CDR2 SVGIG (reference sequence). CDR3 protein: CAWSNRSTEAFF. The CDR3 nucleotides read TGTGCCTGGAGCAACCGGAGCACTGAAGCTTTCTTT. The variable domain in full, with the rest retrieved from reference TRBV30 and TRBJ1-1, is SQTIHQWPATLVQPVGSPLSLECTVEGTSNPNLYWYRQAAGRGLQLLFYSVGIGQISSEVPQNLSASRPQDRQFILSSKKLLLSDSGFYLCAWSNRSTEAFFGQGTRLTVV.

The CDR3 nucleotides read TGTGCCAGCTCAAACCCAGGGAGTCTAGCCAAAAACATTCAGTACTTC. It yields the protein CASSNPGSLAKNIQYF. V and J are TRBV18 and TRBJ2-4, with D perhaps given as TRBD1 or TRBD2 (5 bases each). Trimming removed 5 bases from V and 0 bases from J, with 14 bases in between. This CDR3 region has 16 residues. Germline CDR1 and CDR2: KGHSH and LQKENI.

The chain joins TRBV5-8 to TRBJ2-7, with D possibly matching TRBD1 (6 bases). There are 15 residues in the CDR3. The V gene lost 4 bases and the J gene lost 9 bases, with 23 bases spanning the gap. CDR1 is SGHTS, CDR2 YDEGEE, per germline. In DNA, the CDR3 is TGTGCCAGCAGCGAGGGACACCACCGGAGCCCGCGGCAGTACTTC. It is translated as CASSEGHHRSPRQYF. Supplemented by reference TRBV5-8 and TRBJ2-7, the full variable domain reads EAGVTQSPTHLIKTRGQQATLRCSPISGHTSVYWYQQALGLGLQFLLWYDEGEERNRGNFPPRFSGRQFPNYSSELNVNALELEDSALYLCASSEGHHRSPRQYFGPGTRLTVT.

The chain carries TRBV28 and TRBJ2-1; the D gene is possibly TRBD2 (6 bases). V lost 3 bases and J lost 8, with 17 bases in between. This CDR3 is built from 15 residues. Germline V gene lookup returns CDR1 MDHEN and CDR2 SYDVKM. The CDR3 region is CASSFEGRFMDEQFF. The CDR3 DNA sequence: TGTGCCAGCAGTTTTGAGGGGAGGTTTATGGATGAGCAGTTCTTC.

V and J are TRBV7-9 and TRBJ2-7, with D unclear. Germline CDR1 SEHNR, CDR2 FQNEAQ (reference sequence). The ends were cut back, 3 bases at V and 2 bases at J, with 5 bases in the middle. The CDR3 is made up of 12 amino acids. The CDR3 protein is CASSLAAYEQYF. CDR3 bases: TGTGCCAGCAGCTTGGCAGCCTACGAGCAGTACTTC.

V is TRBV5-1 and J is TRBJ2-7, with 8 bases matching TRBD2. The CDR3 totals 13 residues. J lost 4 bases, V lost 2 bases, and 2 bases had no gene match. CDR1 and CDR2 (germline): SGHRS, YFSETQ. CDR3 bases: TGCGCCAGCAGCTTTCGGGGGGGTTACGAGCAGTACTTC. It translates to CASSFRGGYEQYF.

The chain links TRBV7-9 to TRBJ2-5, with TRBD2 as a possible D gene (5 bases). The assigned J gene may be wrong: the sequence end matches TRBJ2-7 better. The germline gives CDR1 SEHNR, CDR2 FQNEAQ (reference sequence). The CDR3 is made up of 14 amino acids. The CDR3 sequence is CASSLEGGLYEQYF. The CDR3 region has the DNA TGTGCCAGCAGCTTAGAAGGAGGTCTCTACGAGCAGTACTTC.

The chain couples TRBV19 to TRBJ2-3; either TRBD1 or TRBD2 may supply D (5 bases each). In germline, CDR1 is LNHDA, CDR2 SQIVND (reference sequence). V was pared by 3 bases and J by 0 bases, with 25 bases between. This CDR3 spans 20 amino acids. CDR3 loop: CASSMKERFRTKSSTDTQYF. The CDR3 DNA sequence: TGTGCCAGTAGTATGAAGGAGCGGTTCAGGACAAAGTCTAGCACAGATACGCAGTATTTT.

This clone was recorded once. This rearrangement joins TRBV5-5 to TRBJ2-7; 9 positions agree with TRBD1. Germline lookup yields CDR1 SGHKS and CDR2 YYEKEE (reference sequence). The junction had 11 bases not matched to a gene; V was cut back by 2 bases and J by 5 bases. The CDR3 sequence is 16 residues long. The CDR3 nucleotides are TGTGCCAGCAGCTTTCCCAACAGGGGGCGGCTCGACGAGCAGTACTTC. Its protein product is CASSFPNRGRLDEQYF.

In its sample, this clone is large (0.1 to 1%). The chain employs TRBV10-3 and TRBJ1-3; a possible D gene is TRBD1 (5 bases). The CDR3 contains 14 residues. Germline CDR1 reads ENHRY; CDR2 reads SYGVKD. Between the trimmed V and J ends, which lost 4 bases and 2 bases, there was a span of 9 bases. Here the CDR3 reads CAISVGTTGNTIYF. Written as DNA, the CDR3 is TGTGCCATCAGTGTGGGGACGACTGGAAACACCATATATTTT.

The V call is TRBV19, the J call TRBJ2-2; D is unresolved. The CDR3 is made up of 14 amino acids. Trimming pared 1 base from V and 4 bases from J, leaving 7 bases between. Germline V gene data show CDR1 as LNHDA and CDR2 as SQIVND (reference sequence). This CDR3 reads CASSIGVGTGELFF. CDR3 in DNA: TGTGCCAGTAGTATAGGGGTGGGCACCGGGGAGCTGTTTTTT.

The chain has TRBV11-1 and TRBJ2-1, with 14 bases identical to TRBD2. From germline, CDR1 is SGHAT and CDR2 FQDESV (reference sequence). V trimming: 5 bases; J trimming: 10 bases; junction bases outside the gene matches: 1. This CDR3 has 13 residues. The CDR3 loop reads CASSRTSGGEQFF. The CDR3, as DNA: TGTGCCAGCAGCCGGACTAGCGGGGGGGAGCAGTTCTTC.

This clone was recorded once. The J gene is TRBJ1-2, the V gene TRBV5-1; maybe TRBD1 (6 bases). The CDR3 is 17 amino acids. Germline CDR1 is SGHRS and CDR2 is YFSETQ. V lost 4 bases, J lost 0 bases, and 19 bases lay in between. CDR3 coding DNA: TGCGCCAGCAGCCCTGGGGCAGGGGACAAAGCTAACTATGGCTACACCTTC. Translating gives CASSPGAGDKANYGYTF.

The rearrangement links TRBV7-3 to TRBJ1-1; TRBD1 might be the D (5 bases). CDR3 length equals 13 residues. Germline V gene lookup returns CDR1 SGHTA and CDR2 FQGTGA. V dropped 5 bases and J dropped 1 base, with 8 bases sitting between them. Here the CDR3 reads CASSRGPNTEAFF. In DNA form, the CDR3 reads TGTGCCAGCAGCAGGGGCCCGAACACTGAAGCTTTCTTT.

This clone appeared a single time. The V gene is TRBV2, the J gene TRBJ2-7, with a possible D match to TRBD1 (6 bases). V was pared by 4 bases and J by 6 bases, with 10 bases between. Germline CDR1 reads SNHLY; CDR2 reads FYNNEI. This CDR3 is 12 amino acids long. CDR3 amino acids: CASSVQGFEQYF. CDR3 DNA sequence: TGTGCCAGCAGTGTACAGGGATTCGAGCAGTACTTC.

The rearrangement links TRBV2 to TRBJ1-2; tentative D call: TRBD1 (6 bases). Per the germline V gene, CDR1 is SNHLY and CDR2 is FYNNEI. The CDR3 consists of 15 residues. Trimming stripped 0 bases from V and 5 bases from J, with 13 bases between. DNA for the CDR3: TGTGCCAGCAGTGAAGCGCGACACAGGGATTATGGCTACACCTTC. Translation gives CASSEARHRDYGYTF.

The chain combines TRBV2 with TRBJ1-1; D unresolved. The ends were cut back, 8 bases at V and 4 bases at J, with 14 bases in the middle. The CDR3 length is 13 residues. Germline lookup yields CDR1 SNHLY and CDR2 FYNNEI. In nucleotides, the CDR3 is TGTGCCAGCCAATTCTTGGGCTCCACTGAAGCTTTCTTT. It translates to CASQFLGSTEAFF.

V is TRBV7-3 and J is TRBJ2-3; 12 bases match TRBD2. The CDR3 has 15 residues. CDR1 is SGHTA, CDR2 FQGTGA, per germline. The V segment lost 5 bases and the J segment 4 bases; nucleotides outside the gene matches: 4. Here the CDR3 reads CASSRTSGEADTQYF. The CDR3 nucleotides are TGTGCCAGCAGCCGGACTAGCGGGGAAGCAGATACGCAGTATTTT.

The chain uses TRBV7-2 and TRBJ1-5; TRBD1 matches 8 bases. Germline lookup yields CDR1 SGHTA and CDR2 FQGNSA. There are 14 residues in the CDR3. V gave up 5 bases and J gave up 7 bases; unmatched junction bases: 7. CDR3: CASSRTGSQQPQHF. As DNA, the CDR3 is TGTGCCAGCAGCCGGACAGGGAGTCAACAGCCCCAGCATTTT.

The J gene is TRBJ2-1, the V gene TRBV27; D unclear. V lost 0 bases and J 4 bases, leaving 10 bases between the germline ends. The CDR3 runs to 15 residues. The germline V gene has CDR1 MNHEY and CDR2 SMNVEV (reference sequence). The CDR3 DNA reads TGTGCCAGCAGTTTATCCCCGCCTGCATACAATGAGCAGTTCTTC. Protein: CASSLSPPAYNEQFF.

The J gene is TRBJ1-4, the V gene TRBV5-6; D gene unclear. The ends were cut back, 0 bases at V and 4 bases at J, with 7 bases in the middle. Germline-derived CDR1 and CDR2 are SGHDT and YYEEEE. The CDR3 spans 14 residues. CDR3 nucleotide sequence: TGTGCCAGCAGCTTGGCTGGAAATAATGAAAAACTGTTTTTT. As protein: CASSLAGNNEKLFF.

The gene calls are TRBV9 and TRBJ1-2; 7 bases line up with TRBD1. This CDR3 is 13 amino acids long. From germline, CDR1 is SGDLS and CDR2 YYNGEE. J gave up 8 bases and V 4 bases, and 8 bases lay outside the gene matches. As DNA, the CDR3 is TGTGCCAGCAGCCTTACAGGGGTTGACGGCTACACCTTC. As protein: CASSLTGVDGYTF.

The chain recombines TRBV6-4 with TRBJ2-2; the match to TRBD2 covers 8 bases. The germline V gene encodes CDR1 MRHNA and CDR2 SNTAGT. Trimming cost V 3 bases and J 4 bases; bases outside gene matches: 4. The CDR3 contains 15 residues. CDR3 nucleotides: TGTGCCAGCAGTGAATCTGCGGGAGGCACCGGGGAGCTGTTTTTT. Its translation is CASSESAGGTGELFF.

This chain uses TRBV6-1 with TRBJ1-5; D remains unclear. CDR1 MNHNS and CDR2 SASEGT come from the germline V gene. The V gene lost 3 bases and the J gene lost 3 bases, with 9 bases spanning the gap. This CDR3 spans 14 amino acids. In DNA, the CDR3 is TGTGCCAGCAGTGATGCGGGCAACAATCAGCCCCAGCATTTT. Amino acids: CASSDAGNNQPQHF.

The J gene is TRBJ2-1, the V gene TRBV9; 7 bases are a match to TRBD2. V dropped 3 bases and J dropped 0; count of bases not matched to a gene: 9. CDR3 size: 17 residues. CDR1 is SGDLS, CDR2 YYNGEE, per germline. Here the CDR3 reads CASSASPGGLSYNEQFF. The CDR3 DNA reads TGTGCCAGCAGCGCGTCACCGGGAGGCCTCTCCTACAATGAGCAGTTCTTC.

The chain links TRBV2 to TRBJ1-6; 9 positions match TRBD1. The CDR3 is made up of 15 amino acids. Germline CDR1 reads SNHLY; CDR2 reads FYNNEI. J lost 8 bases, V lost 6 bases, and 8 bases had no gene match. CDR3 coding DNA: TGTGCCAGCAGATCTAAGGGACAGGGTTATTCACCCCTCCACTTT. The encoded protein is CASRSKGQGYSPLHF.